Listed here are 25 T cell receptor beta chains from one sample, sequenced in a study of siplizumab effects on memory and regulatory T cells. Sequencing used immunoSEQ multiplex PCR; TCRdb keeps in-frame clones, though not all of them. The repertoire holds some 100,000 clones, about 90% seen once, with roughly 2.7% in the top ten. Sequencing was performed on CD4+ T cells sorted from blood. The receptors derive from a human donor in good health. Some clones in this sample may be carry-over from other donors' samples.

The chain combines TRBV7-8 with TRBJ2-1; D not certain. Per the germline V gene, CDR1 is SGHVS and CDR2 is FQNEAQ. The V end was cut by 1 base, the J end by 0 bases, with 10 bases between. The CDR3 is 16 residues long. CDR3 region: CASSLVPRSSYNEQFF. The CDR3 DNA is TGTGCCAGCAGCTTAGTCCCTAGGAGCTCCTACAATGAGCAGTTCTTC.

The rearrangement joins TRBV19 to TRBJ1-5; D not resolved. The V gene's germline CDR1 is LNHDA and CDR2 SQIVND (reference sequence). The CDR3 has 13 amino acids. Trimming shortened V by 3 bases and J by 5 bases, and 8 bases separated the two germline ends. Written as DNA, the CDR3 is TGTGCCAGTAGTATTTCCACAGATCAGCCCCAGCATTTT. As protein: CASSISTDQPQHF.

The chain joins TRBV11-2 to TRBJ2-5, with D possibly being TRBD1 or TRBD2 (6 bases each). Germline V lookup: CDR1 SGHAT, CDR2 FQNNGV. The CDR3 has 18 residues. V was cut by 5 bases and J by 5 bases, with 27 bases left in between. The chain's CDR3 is CASSDLAREKRGRETQYF. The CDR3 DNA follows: TGTGCCAGCAGCGATCTAGCGAGGGAGAAGAGGGGGAGGGAGACCCAGTACTTC.

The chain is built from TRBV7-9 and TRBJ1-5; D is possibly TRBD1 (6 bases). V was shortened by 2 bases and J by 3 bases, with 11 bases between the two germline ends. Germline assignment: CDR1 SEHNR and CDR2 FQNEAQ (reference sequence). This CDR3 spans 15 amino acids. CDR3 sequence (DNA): TGTGCCAGCAGCTTATCGGGGGCGGACAATCAGCCCCAGCATTTT. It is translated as CASSLSGADNQPQHF.

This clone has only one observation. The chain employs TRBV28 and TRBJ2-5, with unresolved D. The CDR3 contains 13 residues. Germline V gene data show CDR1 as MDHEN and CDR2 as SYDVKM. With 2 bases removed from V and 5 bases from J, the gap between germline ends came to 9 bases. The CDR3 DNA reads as TGTGCCAGCAGTTTAATAAGTACCGAGACCCAGTACTTC. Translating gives CASSLISTETQYF. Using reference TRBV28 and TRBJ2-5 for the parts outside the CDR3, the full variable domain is DVKVTQSSRYLVKRTGEKVFLECVQDMDHENMFWYRQDPGLGLRLIYFSYDVKMKEKGDIPEGYSVSREKKERFSLILESASTNQTSMYLCASSLISTETQYFGPGTRLLVL.

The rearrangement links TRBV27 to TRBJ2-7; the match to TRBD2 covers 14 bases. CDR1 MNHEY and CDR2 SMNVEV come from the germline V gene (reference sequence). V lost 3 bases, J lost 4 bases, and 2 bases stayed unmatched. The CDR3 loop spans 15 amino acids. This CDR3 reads CASSFGTSGRYEQYF. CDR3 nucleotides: TGTGCCAGCAGTTTCGGGACTAGCGGGAGATACGAGCAGTACTTC.

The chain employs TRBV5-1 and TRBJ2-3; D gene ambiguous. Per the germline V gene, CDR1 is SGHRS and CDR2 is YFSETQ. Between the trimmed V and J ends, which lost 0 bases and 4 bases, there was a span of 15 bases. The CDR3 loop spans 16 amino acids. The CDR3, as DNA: TGCGCCAGCAGCTTGGTTCCGGGTAAGATCGCAGATACGCAGTATTTT. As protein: CASSLVPGKIADTQYF.

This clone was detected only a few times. The CDR3 protein is CASRGRVTDTQYF. The CDR3 coding sequence is TGTGCCAGCAGGGGCAGAGTGACAGATACGCAGTATTTT. The V gene is TRBV6-1, the J gene TRBJ2-3; no firm D call. Germline-derived CDR1 and CDR2 are MNHNS and SASEGT. V gave up 6 bases and J gave up 3 bases, with 10 bases separating them. This CDR3 comprises 13 residues.

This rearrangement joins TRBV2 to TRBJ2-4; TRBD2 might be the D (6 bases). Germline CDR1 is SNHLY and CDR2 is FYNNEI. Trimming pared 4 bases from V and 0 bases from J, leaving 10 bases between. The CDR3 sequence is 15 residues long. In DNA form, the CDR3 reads TGTGCCAGCAGTGGCGGGGAGCTAGCCAAAAACATTCAGTACTTC. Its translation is CASSGGELAKNIQYF.

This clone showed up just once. In DNA, the CDR3 is TGTGCCAGCAGCCCCCCTCTGATAGCGGGAGGTAACAATGAGCAGTTCTTC. Its protein is CASSPPLIAGGNNEQFF. J is TRBJ2-1 and V is TRBV7-8; TRBD2 aligns across 10 bases. This CDR3 has 17 amino acids. With 5 bases clipped from V and 5 bases from J, the junction kept 12 bases outside the gene matches. Germline V CDR1 and CDR2: SGHVS, FQNEAQ.

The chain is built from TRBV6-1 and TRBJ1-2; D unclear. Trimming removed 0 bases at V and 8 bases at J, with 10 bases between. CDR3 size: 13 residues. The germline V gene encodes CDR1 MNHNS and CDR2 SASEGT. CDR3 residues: CASSEATRGGYTF. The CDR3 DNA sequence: TGTGCCAGCAGTGAAGCCACTCGAGGGGGCTACACCTTC.

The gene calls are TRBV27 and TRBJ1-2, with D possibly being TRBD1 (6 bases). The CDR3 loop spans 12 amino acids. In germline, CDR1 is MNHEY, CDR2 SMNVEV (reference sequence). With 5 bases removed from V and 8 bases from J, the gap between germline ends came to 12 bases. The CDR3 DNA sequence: TGTGCCAGCAGTCCACAGGGTTGGGGCTACACCTTC. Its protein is CASSPQGWGYTF.

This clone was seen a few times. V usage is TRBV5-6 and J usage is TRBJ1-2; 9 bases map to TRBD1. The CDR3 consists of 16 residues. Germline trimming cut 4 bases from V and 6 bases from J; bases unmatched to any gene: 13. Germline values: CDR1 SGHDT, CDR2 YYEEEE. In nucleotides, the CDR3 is TGTGCCAGCAGCCCCAGGAACCGGGACAGGGAAAATGGCTACACCTTC. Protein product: CASSPRNRDRENGYTF.

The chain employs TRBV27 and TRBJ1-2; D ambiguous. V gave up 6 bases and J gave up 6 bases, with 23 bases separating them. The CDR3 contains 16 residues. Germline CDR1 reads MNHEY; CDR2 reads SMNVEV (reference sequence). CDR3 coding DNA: TGTGCCAGCAGCCTCAGCCCAATTTCGGGATTGAATGGCTACACCTTC. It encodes CASSLSPISGLNGYTF.

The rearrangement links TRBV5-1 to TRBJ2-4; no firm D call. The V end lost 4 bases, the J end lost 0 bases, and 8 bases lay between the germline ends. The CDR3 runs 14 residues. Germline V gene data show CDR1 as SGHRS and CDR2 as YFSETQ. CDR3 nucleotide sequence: TGCGCCAGCAGCCCGGCCTTAGCCAAAAACATTCAGTACTTC. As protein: CASSPALAKNIQYF.

CDR3 sequence (DNA): TGTGCCAGCAGTTCCGGGACAGCCTCTCTTTATGGCTACACCTTC. Its protein product is CASSSGTASLYGYTF. The chain uses TRBV6-1 and TRBJ1-2, with 7 bases that match TRBD1. The V and J ends lost 5 bases and 5 bases, in that order; junction bases with no gene match: 11. The CDR3 loop spans 15 amino acids. The germline V gene encodes CDR1 MNHNS and CDR2 SASEGT.

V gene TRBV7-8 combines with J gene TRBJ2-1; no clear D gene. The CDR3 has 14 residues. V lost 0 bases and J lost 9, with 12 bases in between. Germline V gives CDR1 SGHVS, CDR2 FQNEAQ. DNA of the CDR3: TGTGCCAGCAGCTTAGCGCGTGAACTTCGTGAGCAGTTCTTC. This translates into CASSLARELREQFF.

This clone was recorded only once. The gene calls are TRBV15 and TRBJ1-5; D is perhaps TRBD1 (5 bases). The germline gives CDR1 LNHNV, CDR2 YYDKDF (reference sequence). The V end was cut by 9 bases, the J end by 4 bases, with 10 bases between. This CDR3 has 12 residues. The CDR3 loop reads CATGRVNQPQHF. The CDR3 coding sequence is TGTGCCACAGGCAGGGTAAATCAGCCCCAGCATTTT.

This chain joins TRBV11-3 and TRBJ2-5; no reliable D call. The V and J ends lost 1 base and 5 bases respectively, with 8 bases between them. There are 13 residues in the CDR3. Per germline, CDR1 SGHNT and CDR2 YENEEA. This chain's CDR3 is CASSLGEVETQYF. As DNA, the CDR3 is TGTGCCAGCAGCTTAGGAGAGGTGGAGACCCAGTACTTC.

The CDR3 region has the DNA TGTGCCAGCAGCTTGGGCGCCTCTGGAAACACCATATATTTT. This translates into CASSLGASGNTIYF. The rearrangement uses TRBV5-6 and TRBJ1-3; unclear D gene. V was clipped by 0 bases and J by 0 bases, with 4 bases between them. There are 14 residues in the CDR3. Germline V lookup: CDR1 SGHDT, CDR2 YYEEEE.

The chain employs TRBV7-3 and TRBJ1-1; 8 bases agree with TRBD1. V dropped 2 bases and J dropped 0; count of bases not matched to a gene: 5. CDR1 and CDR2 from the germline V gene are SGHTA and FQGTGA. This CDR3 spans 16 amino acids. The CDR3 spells CASSLLGRGLNTEAFF. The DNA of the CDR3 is TGTGCCAGCAGCTTATTAGGCAGGGGGCTGAACACTGAAGCTTTCTTT.

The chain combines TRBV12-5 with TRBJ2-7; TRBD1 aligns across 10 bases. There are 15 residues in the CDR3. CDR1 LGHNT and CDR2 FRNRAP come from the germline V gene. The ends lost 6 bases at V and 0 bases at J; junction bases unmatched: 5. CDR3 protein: CASGPGQGRSYEQYF. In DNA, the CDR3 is TGTGCTAGTGGCCCGGGACAGGGGCGCTCCTACGAGCAGTACTTC.

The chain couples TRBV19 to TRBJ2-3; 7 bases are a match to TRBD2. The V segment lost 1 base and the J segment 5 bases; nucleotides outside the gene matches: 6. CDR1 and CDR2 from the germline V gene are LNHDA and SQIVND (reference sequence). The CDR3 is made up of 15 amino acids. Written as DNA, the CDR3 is TGTGCCAGTAGTATAGCCGGCGGGAGTATAGATACGCAGTATTTT. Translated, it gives CASSIAGGSIDTQYF.

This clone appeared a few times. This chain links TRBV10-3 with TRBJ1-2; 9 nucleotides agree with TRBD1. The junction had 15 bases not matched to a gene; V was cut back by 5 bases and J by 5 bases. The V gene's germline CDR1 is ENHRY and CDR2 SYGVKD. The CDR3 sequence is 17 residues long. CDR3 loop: CAISPEGGQGRIYGYTF. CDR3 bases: TGTGCCATCAGTCCCGAGGGAGGACAGGGGCGTATTTATGGCTACACCTTC.

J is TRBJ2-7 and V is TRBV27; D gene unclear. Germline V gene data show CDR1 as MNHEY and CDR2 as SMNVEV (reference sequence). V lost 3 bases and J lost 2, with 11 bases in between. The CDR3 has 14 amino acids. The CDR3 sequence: CASSFGDLTYEQYF. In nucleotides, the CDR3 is TGTGCCAGCAGTTTCGGAGACCTAACCTACGAGCAGTACTTC.